This T cell receptor (beta chain) was observed in a study of cytomegalovirus exposure and HLA in healthy donors. Healthy bone marrow donors formed the donor group. Study-level findings and limits: Approximately 160 TCR beta chains were listed as cytomegalovirus-associated.

CDR3 length equals 13 residues. J gave up 7 bases and V 0 bases, and 2 bases lay outside the gene matches. In germline, CDR1 is LNHNV, CDR2 YYDKDF (reference sequence). The PCR used 60 Vbeta and 13 Jbeta primers. Assay used: immunoSEQ multiplex PCR; TCRdb lists only in-frame clones, some missing. The table records approximately 73,000 clones, roughly 64% of them present only once. This clone appeared a few times. Its antigen remains unidentified. The J gene is TRBJ2-7, the V gene TRBV15, with 8 positions matching TRBD1. The sample comprised PBMCs. This sequence was found in a man aged 25 to 40 in good health and CMV-seropositive. The CDR3 loop is CATSRDRGREQYF. The CDR3 DNA follows: TGTGCCACCAGCAGAGACAGGGGGCGAGAGCAGTACTTC.